A selection of T cell receptor beta chains follows, all from one sample in a study of blood T cell repertoires in COVID-19. Sequencing used immunoSEQ multiplex PCR; TCRdb keeps in-frame clones, though not all of them. The sample has 150,000 or so clones; approximately 80% are singletons. The sample consisted of peripheral blood. Source of these receptors: a human donor in a cohort sampled during active COVID-19. CDR3s include the opening cysteine and the closing phenylalanine or tryptophan. The D gene is left open where the match is weak. The size entry is marked missing in some rows and otherwise reads once, few, many or a size class.

j_call v_call clone_size d_call cdr3_nt cdr3_aa
TRBJ1-1 TRBV29-1 once NA TGCAGCGTCGCCCACCTTCCGGGACAGAACACTGAAGCTTTCTTT CSVAHLPGQNTEAFF
TRBJ2-7 TRBV3-1/TRBV3-2 NA NA TGTGCCAGCAGCCTCTCACAGGAGCAGTACTTC CASSLSQEQYF
TRBJ2-3 TRBV6-2/TRBV6-3 NA NA TGTGCCAGCAGCGAAATAGGGAGAACTAGCACAGATACGCAGTATTTT CASSEIGRTSTDTQYF
TRBJ1-1 TRBV6-4 NA NA TGTGCCAGCAGCCTCAGGGGAAACACTGAAGCTTTCTTT CASSLRGNTEAFF
TRBJ1-2 TRBV28 NA NA TGTGCCAGCAGTTTTAGGGGGATGGGCTACACCTTC CASSFRGMGYTF
TRBJ1-1 TRBV4-3 NA NA TGCGCCAGCAGCCCCCGGCAGGGTAACACTGAAGCTTTCTTT CASSPRQGNTEAFF
TRBJ2-3 TRBV5-4 NA TRBD1 TGTGCCAGCAGCTTACGGGACAGGGGGATGGATACGCAGTATTTT CASSLRDRGMDTQYF
TRBJ2-3 TRBV7-2 NA NA TGTGCCAGCAGCTTAGTGGGTGACTGGCGAGCGGGAGATACGCAGTATTTT CASSLVGDWRAGDTQYF
TRBJ2-5 TRBV7-9 NA TRBD2 TGTGCCAGCAGCTTGGGAGGGACTACAAAAGAGACCCAGTACTTC CASSLGGTTKETQYF
TRBJ1-1 TRBV19 NA NA TGTGCCAGTAGTACCCCTAGGGGCTTGAACACTGAAGCTTTCTTT CASSTPRGLNTEAFF
TRBJ2-7 TRBV2 NA TRBD1 TGTGCCAGCAGGGGGTTCGACAGGGGGCGGGAGCAGTACTTC CASRGFDRGREQYF
TRBJ2-7 TRBV7-8 NA TRBD2 TGTGCCAGCAGCCTCCTGGGGGGGATCGAGCAGTACTTC CASSLLGGIEQYF
TRBJ2-2 TRBV7-9 NA NA TGTGCCAGCAGCCCCCAGCGGAAAGGGAGGAACACCGGGGAGCTGTTTTTT CASSPQRKGRNTGELFF
TRBJ1-3 TRBV7-9 once TRBD1 TGTGCCAGCTCCCGCCGGGGACAGAGCTCTGGAAACACCATATATTTT CASSRRGQSSGNTIYF
TRBJ2-5 TRBV5-1 NA TRBD1 TGCGCCAGCAGAGGGGACAGGGGAGTGGAGACCCAGTACTTC CASRGDRGVETQYF
TRBJ2-2 TRBV19 once TRBD1 TGTGCCAGTAACCCCGGGCAGGGGGTTCCCGGGGAGCTGTTTTTT CASNPGQGVPGELFF
TRBJ2-2 TRBV7-9 NA TRBD2 TGTACCAGCCGTCTACTTACGGGAGGCGGGGAGCTGTTTTTT CTSRLLTGGGELFF
TRBJ2-3 TRBV5-1 once TRBD2 TGCGCCAGCAGCTTGGCTCTAGCGGGGGGACTCACAGATACGCAGTATTTT CASSLALAGGLTDTQYF
TRBJ2-7 TRBV29-1 NA NA TGCAGCGTCCACCCTTCGGGGGTCGGCGAGCAGTACTTC CSVHPSGVGEQYF
TRBJ2-1 TRBV10-3 NA TRBD2 TGTGCCATCAGTGGGACCGGGACTAGCGGGAACGATGAGCAGTTCTTC CAISGTGTSGNDEQFF
TRBJ1-2 TRBV11-2 NA NA TGTGCCAGCAGCCTTAACAGGGCTAGTAACTATGGCTACACCTTC CASSLNRASNYGYTF
TRBJ2-7 TRBV5-5 NA TRBD2 TGTGCCAGCAGCTTGGCTCCCCACCGGGGGGAATACGAGCAGTACTTC CASSLAPHRGEYEQYF
TRBJ1-2 TRBV4-3 NA NA TGCGCCAGCAGCCAAGATCCAGGGGAAGTTGATGGCTACACCTTC CASSQDPGEVDGYTF
TRBJ1-6 TRBV25-1 NA TRBD1 TGTGCCAGCAGGACGACAGGGTCCTATAATTCACCCCTCCACTTT CASRTTGSYNSPLHF
TRBJ2-1 TRBV11-1 NA TRBD2 TGTGCCAGCAGCCAAAGCGGGAGCTTTTACAATGAGCAGTTCTTC CASSQSGSFYNEQFF
TRBJ1-2 TRBV7-8 NA NA TGTGCCAGCAGCCATTCGGTAGGGTTAGAGGGCGGCTACACCTTC CASSHSVGLEGGYTF
TRBJ1-2 TRBV6-1 NA NA TGTGCCAGCAGTGATGGAGGGGATGGCTACACCTTC CASSDGGDGYTF
TRBJ1-5 TRBV5-6 NA NA TGTGCCAGCAGCTTTCAGTATAGCAATCAGCCCCAGCATTTT CASSFQYSNQPQHF
TRBJ2-7 TRBV20-1 NA TRBD2 TGCAGTGCTAGTAGGACTAGCGGGACATACGAGCAGTACTTC CSASRTSGTYEQYF
TRBJ1-2 TRBV6-1 once NA TGTGCCAGCAGTGAAGCTACAGGGATTGGCTACACCTTC CASSEATGIGYTF
TRBJ2-1 TRBV4-3 NA TRBD1 TGCGCCAGCAGCCAAGTAGGAGACAGGGACAATGAGCAGTTCTTC CASSQVGDRDNEQFF
TRBJ2-1 TRBV11-3 NA TRBD2 TGTGCCAGCAGCCCGGGGACTAGCGGGAGGGTAAATGAGCAGTTCTTC CASSPGTSGRVNEQFF
TRBJ2-1 TRBV10-3 once TRBD2 TGTGCCATCAGTGAGGGAACTAGCGGGGCCTACAATGAGCAGTTCTTC CAISEGTSGAYNEQFF
TRBJ2-2 TRBV10-3 NA NA TGTGCCATCAGTTTCAGGGGAGAAGGCGGGGAGCTGTTTTTT CAISFRGEGGELFF
TRBJ2-7 TRBV11-2 NA NA TGTGCCAGCAGCCAATCCGCGGGACAGCAATACGAGCAGTACTTC CASSQSAGQQYEQYF
TRBJ2-3 TRBV14 NA NA TGTGCCAGCAGCCCGCAGTCGTATACGCAGTATTTT CASSPQSYTQYF
TRBJ1-2 TRBV4-1 once TRBD1 TGCGCCAGCAGCCAAGATCTTGCGGGGACAGCTTATGGCTACACCTTC CASSQDLAGTAYGYTF
TRBJ2-6 TRBV4-1 NA NA TGCGCCAGCAGCCAAGATTTTACTGGGGCCAACGTCCTGACTTTC CASSQDFTGANVLTF
TRBJ2-7 TRBV20-1 NA TRBD2 TGCAGTGCTAGTTTGGGACTAGTTGGCAGGGCTCAGCAGTACTTC CSASLGLVGRAQQYF
TRBJ1-1 TRBV5-1 NA TRBD1 TGCGCCAGCAATTCCGGGACAGGGAGACGGTACACTGAAGCTTTCTTT CASNSGTGRRYTEAFF
TRBJ2-1 TRBV11-2 NA TRBD2 TGTGCCAGCAGCAGAGCGGGAGTGGGCGACGAGCAGTTCTTC CASSRAGVGDEQFF
TRBJ2-5 TRBV18 NA TRBD1 TGTGCCAGCTCTCCGGGACAGTACCAAGAGACCCAGTACTTC CASSPGQYQETQYF
TRBJ2-7 TRBV5-4 NA TRBD2 TGTGCCAGCAGCTTCGTTGCTACTAGCGGGAGTATCGAGCAGTACTTC CASSFVATSGSIEQYF
TRBJ2-7 TRBV24-1 NA TRBD1 TGTGCCACCAGTGATCCGGGACAGGGCACCTACGAGCAGTACTTC CATSDPGQGTYEQYF
TRBJ1-1 TRBV5-8 NA NA TGTGCCAGCAGCTTGCACAATCCGAACACTGAAGCTTTCTTT CASSLHNPNTEAFF
TRBJ1-2 TRBV27 NA NA TGTGCCCGCCTGGAGGATCGCTACACCTTC CARLEDRYTF
TRBJ2-3 TRBV7-3 NA NA TGTGCCAGCAGCTTAGGAGGACTGAGCACAGATACGCAGTATTTT CASSLGGLSTDTQYF
TRBJ2-1 TRBV12-3/TRBV12-4 NA NA TGTGCCAGCAGTTTTGAGGGAAATGAGCAGTTCTTC CASSFEGNEQFF
TRBJ1-5 TRBV6-5 NA NA TGTGCCAGCAGCAGACAGTGGGATAATCAGCCCCAGCATTTT CASSRQWDNQPQHF
TRBJ1-4 TRBV6-1 NA NA TGTGCCAGCAGTGAAGGGTACGGACTTTATGAAAAACTGTTTTTT CASSEGYGLYEKLFF
TRBJ2-1 TRBV5-1 NA TRBD1 TGCGCCAGCAGCGCCCTGACAGGGTACAATGAGCAGTTCTTC CASSALTGYNEQFF